These 13 T cell receptor beta chains share one sample of origin, sequenced in a study of post-analysis software for immune sequencing data. Whole-study findings and limits: About five TRBV segments appeared more often in patients than in controls, and TRBV5-6, TRBV5-1 and TRBV20-1 were among these.

These TCRs are of unknown antigen specificity. Presence of unique molecular identifiers characterized the TCR beta cDNA libraries. MiXCR, run by TCRdb on the PCR reads, gives a single entry per CDR3 protein. The sample shows roughly 730,000 distinct CDR3 sequences, roughly 27% of them seen only once. The sample was blood. Source of these receptors: a girl aged 10 to 17 with multiple sclerosis.

This clonotype has only a few counts. V and J are TRBV10-3 and TRBJ2-3; 8 positions agree with TRBD2. J was trimmed by 4 bases and V by 4 bases; bases with no gene match: 10. The CDR3 totals 16 residues. Looked up from germline, CDR1 is ENHRY and CDR2 is SYGVKD. In nucleotides, the CDR3 is TGTGCCATCAGTGCCTTAGCGGGAAGGCCGGCAGATACGCAGTATTTT. It translates to CAISALAGRPADTQYF.

In this sample, this clonotype turned up once. V and J are TRBV6-1 and TRBJ2-5; 8 bases map to TRBD1. CDR3 length equals 14 residues. The J segment lost 1 base and the V segment lost 6 bases, leaving 4 bases of the junction unmatched. Per germline, CDR1 MNHNS and CDR2 SASEGT. The CDR3 DNA reads as TGTGCCAGCAGGGAGGACAGGGTCCAAGAGACCCAGTACTTC. Translating it yields CASREDRVQETQYF.

The table lists this clonotype with a few counts. The J gene is TRBJ1-1, the V gene TRBV7-8; 7 nucleotides match TRBD1. The CDR3 contains 15 residues. Trimming cost V 1 base and J 2 bases; bases outside gene matches: 4. Germline V gives CDR1 SGHVS, CDR2 FQNEAQ. CDR3: CASSLGAGGNTEAFF. Here the CDR3 DNA reads TGTGCCAGCAGCTTAGGGGCAGGGGGAAACACTGAAGCTTTCTTT.

This clonotype was recorded only once. The J gene is TRBJ1-1, the V gene TRBV5-1; D is ambiguous. CDR1 is SGHRS, CDR2 YFSETQ, per germline. V was trimmed by 4 bases and J by 4 bases, leaving 14 bases between them. This CDR3 is built from 14 residues. This chain's CDR3 is CASSAGGVGTEAFF. In DNA, the CDR3 is TGCGCCAGCAGCGCCGGCGGTGTGGGCACTGAAGCTTTCTTT.

The chain combines TRBV29-1 with TRBJ1-2; D is unclear. Per germline, CDR1 SQVTM and CDR2 ANQGSEA. This CDR3 is built from 11 residues. V lost 8 bases and J 0 bases, leaving 7 bases between the germline ends. CDR3 in DNA: TGCAGCTCCGCGGCTAACTATGGCTACACCTTC. Protein: CSSAANYGYTF. The entire variable domain, with the rest obtained from reference TRBV29-1 and TRBJ1-2, is as follows: SAVISQKPSRDICQRGTSLTIQCQVDSQVTMMFWYRQQPGQSLTLIATANQGSEATYESGFVIDKFPISRPNLTFSTLTVSNMSPEDSSIYLCSSAANYGYTFGSGTRLTVV.

This clonotype was seen a few times. This chain links TRBV2 with TRBJ2-6; no definite D call. The CDR3 runs 15 residues. V lost 9 bases to trimming and J lost 0 bases, with 12 bases between them. CDR1 SNHLY and CDR2 FYNNEI come from the germline V gene. The CDR3 bases are TGTGCCAGTCAAGTCGGTACCTCTGGGGCCAACGTCCTGACTTTC. Translation: CASQVGTSGANVLTF.

On this clonotype itself: At one end the junction does not follow the germline gene, possibly because of a read error. The chain links TRBV5-1 to TRBJ2-3, with D possibly being TRBD2 (5 bases). The V gene's germline CDR1 is SGHRS and CDR2 YFSETQ. The CDR3 covers 14 residues. This CDR3 is CASSQLSSTDAQYF. The CDR3, as DNA: TGCGCCAGCAGCCAGCTGTCTAGCACAGATGCGCAGTATTTT.

This clonotype was detected only a few times. The rearrangement uses TRBV11-1 and TRBJ2-2; no definite D call. Germline V CDR1 and CDR2: SGHAT, FQDESV (reference sequence). The CDR3 totals 14 residues. V was trimmed by 3 bases and J by 6 bases, leaving 11 bases between them. The CDR3 spells CASSFSRVAGELFF. DNA of the CDR3: TGTGCCAGCAGCTTTTCTAGGGTGGCCGGGGAGCTGTTTTTT.

This clonotype was detected many times. The chain carries TRBV20-1 and TRBJ2-5; D call uncertain. The CDR3 runs 13 residues. Germline V gene sequence: CDR1 DFQATT, CDR2 SNEGSKA (reference sequence). The germline V and J ends were trimmed by 0 bases and 5 bases, with 10 bases remaining between them. The CDR3: CSARDRWVETQYF. In DNA, the CDR3 is TGCAGTGCTAGAGATCGTTGGGTGGAGACCCAGTACTTC.

In its sample, this clonotype was seen a few times. The chain has TRBV5-8 and TRBJ2-4; D perhaps matches TRBD2 (5 bases). V dropped 3 bases and J dropped 3 bases, with 22 bases sitting between them. CDR1 SGHTS and CDR2 YDEGEE come from the germline V gene. CDR3 size: 18 residues. CDR3 sequence reads: CASSSPPPGVMGKNIQYF. CDR3 DNA sequence: TGTGCCAGCAGCTCCCCTCCCCCCGGGGTGATGGGCAAAAACATTCAGTACTTC.

V and J are TRBV19 and TRBJ1-6; 10 bases fit TRBD1. Germline V gene data show CDR1 as LNHDA and CDR2 as SQIVND (reference sequence). The CDR3 extends over 14 amino acids. The junction had 6 bases not matched to a gene; V was cut back by 7 bases and J by 9 bases. The CDR3 reads CASTPGQGSSPLHF. The CDR3 DNA reads as TGTGCCAGTACGCCGGGACAGGGGAGTTCACCCCTCCACTTT. Combining the CDR3 with reference TRBV19 and TRBJ1-6 gives the whole variable domain DGGITQSPKYLFRKEGQNVTLSCEQNLNHDAMYWYRQDPGQGLRLIYYSQIVNDFQKGDIAEGYSVSREKKESFPLTVTSAQKNPTAFYLCASTPGQGSSPLHFGNGTRLTVT.

V is TRBV12-3 or TRBV12-4 and J is TRBJ2-1; TRBD1 or TRBD2 may be the D gene (5 bases each). V shed 5 bases and J shed 6 bases, with 14 bases lying between them. The CDR3 spans 14 residues. DNA of the CDR3: TGTGCCAGCAGTGTAGAGGGGCCTTCCAATGAGCAGTTCTTC. This gives the protein CASSVEGPSNEQFF.

This clonotype was seen a handful of times. The J gene is TRBJ1-2, the V gene TRBV28; TRBD1 is a possible D gene (5 bases). The CDR3 is 14 residues long. V dropped 4 bases and J dropped 4 bases, with 13 bases sitting between them. The V gene's germline CDR1 is MDHEN and CDR2 SYDVKM. The CDR3 loop is CASSSPRGGYGYTF. For the CDR3, the DNA is TGTGCCAGCAGTTCGCCACGTGGGGGCTATGGCTACACCTTC.